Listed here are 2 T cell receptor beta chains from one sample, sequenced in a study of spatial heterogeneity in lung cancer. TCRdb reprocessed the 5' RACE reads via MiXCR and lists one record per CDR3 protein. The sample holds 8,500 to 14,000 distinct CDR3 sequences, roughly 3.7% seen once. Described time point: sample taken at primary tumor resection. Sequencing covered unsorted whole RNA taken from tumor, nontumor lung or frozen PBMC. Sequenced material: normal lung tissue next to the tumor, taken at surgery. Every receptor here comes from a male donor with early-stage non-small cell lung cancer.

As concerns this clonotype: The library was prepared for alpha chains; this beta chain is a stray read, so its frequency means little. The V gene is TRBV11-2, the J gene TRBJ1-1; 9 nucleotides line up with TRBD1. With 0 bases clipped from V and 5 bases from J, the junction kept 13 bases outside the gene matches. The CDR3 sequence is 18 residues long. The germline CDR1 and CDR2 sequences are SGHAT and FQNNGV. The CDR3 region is CASSLDRRRQGVYTEAFF. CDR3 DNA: TGTGCCAGCAGCTTAGATAGGAGGCGACAGGGGGTTTATACTGAAGCTTTCTTT.

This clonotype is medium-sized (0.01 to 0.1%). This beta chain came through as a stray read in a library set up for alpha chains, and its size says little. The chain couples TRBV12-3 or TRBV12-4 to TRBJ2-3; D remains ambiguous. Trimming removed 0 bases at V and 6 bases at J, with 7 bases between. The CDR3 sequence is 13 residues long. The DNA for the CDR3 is TGTGCCAGCAGTTTAGCGGACGTCGATACGCAGTATTTT. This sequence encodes CASSLADVDTQYF.